Listed below are T cell receptor beta chains from one sample, sequenced in a study of shared clonotypes between healthy human individuals. The method was immunoSEQ multiplex PCR; TCRdb's version includes in-frame clones alone and lacks a portion of them. Seen here are some 2,400,000 clones, around 95% observed once, and the top ten hold 0.1% to 0.15%. The source material was naive CD4+ T cells sorted from blood. The receptors were gathered from a man aged 18 to 35 in good health. CDR3s include the opening cysteine and the closing phenylalanine or tryptophan. Each record gives: J gene, D gene, V gene, clone size, CDR3 DNA, CDR3 protein. The D gene is left open where the match is weak. A clone size is listed for some rows: how often the clone was seen (once, few, many), or a class if it is expanded.

TRBJ1-6 NA TRBV5-5 NA TGTGCCAGCAGCCCGAACCTGGACGGAAGCTCCTATAATTCACCCCTCCACTTT CASSPNLDGSSYNSPLHF
TRBJ1-3 NA TRBV6-1 NA TGTGCCAGCAGTGCCGGGCAGGGAGGAAACACCATATATTTT CASSAGQGGNTIYF
TRBJ1-3 TRBD1 TRBV10-3 once TGTGCCATCCTGGGGGACAGGGCTGGAAACACCATATATTTT CAILGDRAGNTIYF
TRBJ1-5 TRBD1 TRBV2 NA TGTGCCAGCGCCGACAGGGGCGGCAATCAGCCCCAGCATTTT CASADRGGNQPQHF
TRBJ2-3 TRBD1 TRBV6-5 NA TGTGCCAGCACTACAGGGGGCAATCCCACAGATACGCAGTATTTT CASTTGGNPTDTQYF
TRBJ2-7 NA TRBV5-1 NA TGCGCCAGCAGCTTCGCACCAGAAGGCGAGCAGTACTTC CASSFAPEGEQYF
TRBJ2-2 NA TRBV6-5 NA TGTGCCAGCAGTTACCGGCTATCTCGGGGTACCGGGGAGCTGTTTTTT CASSYRLSRGTGELFF
TRBJ2-7 NA TRBV6-1 NA TGTGCCAGCAGTCGCGTAGGACAGATTGCCTACGAGCAGTACTTC CASSRVGQIAYEQYF
TRBJ2-5 NA TRBV6-1 NA TGTGCCAGCAGCAAAAGGGGCTTTGCTGCTACCCAGTACTTC CASSKRGFAATQYF
TRBJ2-7 TRBD2 TRBV6-6 NA TGTGCCAGCAGTTACGGCGGCGGGAGGGCCGGCTACGAGCAGTACTTC CASSYGGGRAGYEQYF
TRBJ2-5 NA TRBV10-1 NA TGCGCCAGCAGTGAGTCGCCAGGGCGAGAGACCCAGTACTTC CASSESPGRETQYF
TRBJ2-1 NA TRBV30 NA TGTGCCTGGAGTGTAGGGCGCAATGAGCAGTTCTTC CAWSVGRNEQFF
TRBJ1-1 NA TRBV2 NA TGTGCCAGCAGTTCCTCTGGGTCCGCTCGGGCTTTCTTT CASSSSGSARAFF
TRBJ2-2 NA TRBV18 NA TGTGCCAGCTCACCAAGCCGGCTGACCGGGGAGCTGTTTTTT CASSPSRLTGELFF
TRBJ1-3 NA TRBV29-1 NA TGCAGCGTTGCGGGGGACTCTGGAAACACCATATATTTT CSVAGDSGNTIYF
TRBJ2-7 NA TRBV27 NA TGTGCCAGCAGTTCATCCTCCGTCCCCCTCTCCTACGAGCAGTACTTC CASSSSSVPLSYEQYF
TRBJ2-5 TRBD2 TRBV5-1 NA TGCGCCAGCAGAGGGACTAGCGCTCAAGAGACCCAGTACTTC CASRGTSAQETQYF
TRBJ2-7 NA TRBV6-5 NA TGTGCCAGCAGCCCTCCTCATCTCGGGGAGCAGTACTTC CASSPPHLGEQYF
TRBJ2-5 TRBD1 TRBV7-2 NA TGTGCCAGCAGCTTAGCCTCGACAGGGAGAGGAGAGACCCAGTACTTC CASSLASTGRGETQYF
TRBJ1-2 TRBD1 TRBV18 once TGTGCCAGCTCACGGGACGGACAGGGAAACTATGGCTACACCTTC CASSRDGQGNYGYTF
TRBJ1-6 NA TRBV7-2 NA TGTGCCAGCAGCTTATTCCCACCCCGGGAACCTTATAATTCACCCCTCCACTTT CASSLFPPREPYNSPLHF
TRBJ1-3 NA TRBV7-8 once TGTGCCAGCAGCCTTCGACGGGACTCTGGAAACACCATATATTTT CASSLRRDSGNTIYF
TRBJ2-3 NA TRBV6-5 NA TGTGCCAGCAGGCCCCGACAGGACACAGATACGCAGTATTTT CASRPRQDTDTQYF
TRBJ2-7 NA TRBV11-2 NA TGTGCCAGCAGCTTTAGGGGGGGCGCTTACGGAAACGAGCAGTACTTC CASSFRGGAYGNEQYF
TRBJ2-5 TRBD1 TRBV5-1 once TGCGCCAGCAGCTCCATAACAGGGGGAGGAGAGACCCAGTACTTC CASSSITGGGETQYF
TRBJ1-2 NA TRBV29-1 NA TGCAGCGTTGAAGGGGGGTCTGGCACCGCTACTAGCTACACCTTC CSVEGGSGTATSYTF
TRBJ2-2 NA TRBV11-3 NA TGTGCCAGCAGCTTTGGGGTCGGGTATACCGGGGAGCTGTTTTTT CASSFGVGYTGELFF
TRBJ1-3 NA TRBV7-8 NA TGTGCCAGCAGCTTAGAGGGAGGGAGCTCTGGAAACACCATATATTTT CASSLEGGSSGNTIYF
TRBJ2-1 NA TRBV5-1 NA TGCGCTAGCATGCCCCCGGGTGGGGAGAGGTACAATGAGCAGTTCTTC CASMPPGGERYNEQFF
TRBJ2-7 NA TRBV6-5 NA TGTGCCAGCAAGCCCAGTGGGGCCTTCTCCTACGAGCAGTACTTC CASKPSGAFSYEQYF
TRBJ2-4 NA TRBV6-6 NA TGTGCCAGCAGCCAAGGGACTGGAAAAAACATTCAGTACTTC CASSQGTGKNIQYF